This TCR beta chain stems from a study of blood T cell repertoires in COVID-19. Under the authors' procedure: Reference gene primer amplification gave estimated nucleated cell counts. Assay used: immunoSEQ multiplex PCR; TCRdb lists only in-frame clones, some missing. V, J and clone size reflect that table, while D and trimming were determined from the DNA. The data show some 130,000 clones, with about 91% seen just once and about a tenth held by the top ten. Trimming removed 7 bases at V and 6 bases at J, with 15 bases between. The CDR3 has 13 amino acids. CDR1 and CDR2 (germline): ENHRY, SYGVKD. The specimen sequenced was peripheral blood. The chain combines TRBV10-3 with TRBJ1-1; D is possibly TRBD1 (6 bases). The TCR originated in a man between 45 and 60 years old with acute or convalescent COVID-19. CDR3 coding DNA: TGTGCCATCACCAGGGGATCACCGCCTGAAGCTTTCTTT. Translating it yields CAITRGSPPEAFF.